These T cell receptor beta chains were read from a single sample in a study of CD8 T cells in ankylosing spondylitis. One entry per CDR3 protein results from TCRdb running MiXCR on the 5' RACE reads. The sample consists of roughly 200,000 distinct CDR3 sequences, roughly 25% of them appearing once. What was sequenced was blood, either unsorted or a sorted T cell fraction (not recorded which). The source of these receptors is a male donor with ankylosing spondylitis or in good health (not recorded which). The CDR3 runs from the conserved cysteine through the conserved F or W. A D gene is named only where the DNA matches it firmly. Where a row states a size, it is once, few, many or the class of an expanded clone; other rows omit it.

clone_size d_call j_call v_call cdr3_nt cdr3_aa
- - TRBJ2-1 TRBV5-1 TGCGCCAGCAGCCCCCCTGGAGCGGGCCTCCTTAATGAGCAGTTCTTC CASSPPGAGLLNEQFF
few - TRBJ1-5 TRBV20-1 TGCAGTGCTAGCCCTGTGGAGCGGAGCAATCAGCCCCAGCATTTT CSASPVERSNQPQHF
- TRBD2 TRBJ2-1 TRBV5-1 TGCGCCAGCAGCCGTAGCGGGGGGTACAACAATGAGCAGTTCTTC CASSRSGGYNNEQFF
many TRBD1 TRBJ2-3 TRBV7-9 TGTGCCAGCAGCTTAACAGACAGGGGGTCAGATACGCAGTATTTT CASSLTDRGSDTQYF
many TRBD1 TRBJ2-3 TRBV11-2 TGTGCCAGCACCCGGGGGGACAGGGGGCAAGATACGCAGTATTTT CASTRGDRGQDTQYF
few - TRBJ2-7 TRBV5-1 TGCGCCAGCAGCTTTGGGAGGAACGAGCAGTACTTC CASSFGRNEQYF
- TRBD1 TRBJ2-5 TRBV20-1 TGCAGTGCTAGACTCCCTGGACAGGGGACGGGAGAGACCCAGTACTTC CSARLPGQGTGETQYF
- TRBD1 TRBJ2-5 TRBV28 TGTGCCAGCAGTTTGACAGGGAAGGCGACCCAGTACTTC CASSLTGKATQYF
many TRBD2 TRBJ2-1 TRBV15 TGTGCCACCAGCCAGAGGGGACTAGCGGGTCTGAGCTCCTACAATGAGCAGTTCTTC CATSQRGLAGLSSYNEQFF
many TRBD2 TRBJ2-1 TRBV4-1 TGCGCCAGCAGCCTGGGCCGGCTAGCGGGAGGCGATGAGCAGTTCTTC CASSLGRLAGGDEQFF
- - TRBJ1-3 TRBV5-1 TGCGCCAGCAGCTTGGACTACTCTGGAAACACCATATATTTT CASSLDYSGNTIYF
- - TRBJ2-1 TRBV5-5 TGTGCCAGCAGCTTACTAGCTGCGAATGAGCAGTTCTTC CASSLLAANEQFF
- TRBD1 TRBJ1-2 TRBV4-2 TGTGCCAGCAGCCAAACGACAGGGAACTATGGCTACACCTTC CASSQTTGNYGYTF
- TRBD1 TRBJ2-6 TRBV6-5 TGTGCCAGCAGTTATCGACAGGGGGCTGGGGCCAACGTCCTGACTTTC CASSYRQGAGANVLTF
few TRBD2 TRBJ2-1 TRBV20-1 TGCAGTGCTCGAAGCGGGACCGTAGGCCATGAGCAGTTCTTC CSARSGTVGHEQFF
many - TRBJ2-6 TRBV7-9 TGTGCCAGCAGCTTAGATGGGACTGGGGCCAACGTCCTGACTTTC CASSLDGTGANVLTF
many - TRBJ2-5 TRBV5-1 TGCGCCAGCGGGACAGAGACCCAGTACTTC CASGTETQYF
many - TRBJ2-7 TRBV7-2 TGTGCCAGCAGCTTAGGACCCCAGCGGGAGCAGTACTTC CASSLGPQREQYF
many - TRBJ2-2 TRBV20-1 TGCAGTGCTAGGACCGTAACTCTGACGAAGGCTGGGGCCGGGGAGCTGTTTTTT CSARTVTLTKAGAGELFF
- TRBD2 TRBJ2-2 TRBV7-9 TGTGCCAGCAGCCAACTAGCGGGAATCGGGGAGCTGTTTTTT CASSQLAGIGELFF
- - TRBJ2-7 TRBV4-2 TGTGCCAGCAGCCAAGATCGGCTAGCCTCCGAGCAGTACTTC CASSQDRLASEQYF